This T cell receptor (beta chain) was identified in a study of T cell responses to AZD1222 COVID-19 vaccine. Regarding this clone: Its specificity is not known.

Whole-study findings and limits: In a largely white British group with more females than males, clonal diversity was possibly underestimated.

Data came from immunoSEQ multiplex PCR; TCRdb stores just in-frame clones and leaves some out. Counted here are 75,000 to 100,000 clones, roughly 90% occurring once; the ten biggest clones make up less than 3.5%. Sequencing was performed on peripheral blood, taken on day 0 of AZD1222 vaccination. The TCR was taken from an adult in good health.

CDR3 nucleotide sequence: TGTGCCAGCAGCTTGTGGGGCCCAGTTGTTGGCTACACCTTC. It translates to CASSLWGPVVGYTF. The V and J genes are TRBV5-4 and TRBJ1-2; D is possibly TRBD1 (5 bases). The CDR3 has 14 amino acids. V shed 1 base and J shed 7 bases, with 14 bases lying between them. Germline V CDR1 and CDR2: SGHNT, YYREEE (reference sequence). The variable domain in full, completed from reference TRBV5-4 and TRBJ1-2, reads ETGVTQSPTHLIKTRGQQVTLRCSSQSGHNTVSWYQQALGQGPQFIFQYYREEENGRGNFPPRFSGLQFPNYSSELNVNALELDDSALYLCASSLWGPVVGYTFGSGTRLTVV.